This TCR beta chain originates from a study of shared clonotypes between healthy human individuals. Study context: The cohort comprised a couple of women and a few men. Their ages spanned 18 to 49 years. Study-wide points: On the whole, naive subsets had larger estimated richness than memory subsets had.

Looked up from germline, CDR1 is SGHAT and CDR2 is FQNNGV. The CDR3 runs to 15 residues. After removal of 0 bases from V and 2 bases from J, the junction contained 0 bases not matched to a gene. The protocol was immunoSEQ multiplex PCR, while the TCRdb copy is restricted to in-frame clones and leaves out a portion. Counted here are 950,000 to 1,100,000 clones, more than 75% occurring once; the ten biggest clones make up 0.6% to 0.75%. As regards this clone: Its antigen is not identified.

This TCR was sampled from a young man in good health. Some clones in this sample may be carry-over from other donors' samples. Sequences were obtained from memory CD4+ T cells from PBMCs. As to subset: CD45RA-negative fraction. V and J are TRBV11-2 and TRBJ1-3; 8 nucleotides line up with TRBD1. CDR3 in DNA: TGTGCCAGCAGCTTAGAGGACAGGGCTGGAAACACCATATATTTT. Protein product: CASSLEDRAGNTIYF.